This T cell receptor beta chain emerged from a study of blood T cell repertoires in COVID-19. Across the study: Sites across the United States, Italy and Spain contributed samples from acute and convalescent COVID-19. T cells, B-cell-depleted T cells, or PBMCs supplied cDNA or gDNA.

Original handling: Estimation of nucleated cell counts relied on the amplification of reference gene primers. Measured with immunoSEQ multiplex PCR; TCRdb has only the in-frame clones, and not every one. Clonal size and the V and J genes are those of that table, whereas D and trimming came from the DNA. The sample yields around 200,000 clones, around 83% seen once. Trimming at V came to 6 bases and at J to 8 bases, leaving 9 bases not matched to a gene. The length of the CDR3 is 12 residues. Per the germline V gene, CDR1 is GTSNPN and CDR2 is SVGIG (reference sequence). The sample was peripheral blood. The chain joins TRBV30 to TRBJ1-2; 7 bases are shared with TRBD1. The TCR was taken from an elderly woman in a cohort sampled during active or convalescent COVID-19. CDR3 region: CACKGGNGGYTF. CDR3 DNA sequence: TGTGCCTGCAAAGGGGGCAATGGAGGCTACACCTTC.